The text below deals with one T cell receptor beta chain. Its antigen is unidentified. The gene names given are mouse names. This sample is part of a study of CD8+ T cells in alopecia areata. Across the whole study: C3H/HeJ graft donors with spontaneous alopecia, aged roughly 6-12 months, supplied skin that was transplanted onto female C3H/HeJ mice aged about 6-10 weeks.

Whole-study results and caveats: Researchers report lesional scalp, most notably alopecia totalis/universalis, outstripped normal scalp in clonality.

RNA extraction was followed by reverse transcription into cDNA, which acted as the sequencing template. The assay was immunoSEQ multiplex PCR, and TCRdb's table has in-frame clones only and misses some. Altogether 1,500 to 2,000 clones were found in the sample, and no singletons occur. The clonotype comes from a C3H/HeJ mouse with alopecia areata. The MHC haplotype recorded for the strain is H2-k. The sample was lesional skin.

The covered CDR3 bases are TGTGCCAGCAGCCAACTTGAATCAAACACCGGG. Translating gives CASSQLESNTG. The full CDR3 reads CASSQLESNTGQLYF. The V gene is TRBV5, the J gene TRBJ2-2, with D uncertain. The DNA ends 4 residues before the CDR3 does, and the rest of the CDR3 is filled in from the germline J gene. This CDR3 region has 15 residues. Trimming cost V 2 bases and J 0 bases, with 7 bases left between them. From germline, CDR1 is LGHNA and CDR2 YNLKQL (reference sequence).